This TCR beta chain comes out of a study of early T cells in non-severe SARS-CoV-2 infection. Study summary: Investigators sequenced bulk RNA drawn from unsorted whole blood, and chains remained unpaired. The study, taken as a whole, reports: VDJdb matching skewed toward anti-spike CD8 responses, missing private and CD4 specificities.

The V gene's germline CDR1 is SGHNT and CDR2 YYREEE (reference sequence). V lost 4 bases and J 5 bases, leaving 12 bases between the germline ends. CDR3 length: 13 amino acids. Notes on this clonotype: The antigen is unknown.

The library protocol tagged individual cDNA molecules with unique molecular identifiers. One entry per CDR3 protein results from TCRdb running MiXCR on the 5' RACE reads. The data contain 64,000 or so distinct CDR3 sequences, less than 15% of them singletons. The source material was whole blood. The chain uses TRBV5-4 and TRBJ1-1; weak D call: TRBD1 (5 bases). The receptor's source is an adult who was a healthcare worker with PCR-confirmed SARS-CoV-2 infection or an uninfected control (not recorded which). Written as DNA, the CDR3 is TGTGCCAGCAGCGCGGGGCCGAGGACTGAAGCTTTCTTT. Translating it yields CASSAGPRTEAFF.